This is a list of T cell receptor beta chains from one sample in a study of T-cell reconstitution after alpha-beta-depleted transplantation in children. TCRdb used MiXCR to reprocess the PCR reads, holding one entry per CDR3 protein. The sample has about 340,000 distinct CDR3 sequences, 9% to 12% seen once; the top ten hold less than 2.5%. The specimen comprised PBMCs from the stem cell graft donor, sampled from the stem cell graft. Receptors were obtained from a human donor who donated a stem cell graft to a child with acute lymphoblastic leukemia. CDR3s leave out the opening cysteine and the closing phenylalanine or tryptophan.

J	V	CDR3
TRBJ2-7	TRBV6-2/TRBV6-3	ASGRTGSSYEQY
TRBJ2-3	TRBV6-1	ASRRGGASTDTQY
TRBJ2-7	TRBV7-9	ASSLAPHEQY
TRBJ2-3	TRBV7-2	ASSLAGVIDTQY
TRBJ2-1	TRBV4-1	ASSQAVGKSYNEQF
TRBJ2-7	TRBV6-5	ASSYSTGGKNEQY
TRBJ1-4	TRBV29-1	SVKKGGEKLF
TRBJ2-3	TRBV7-9	ASSWTPLGTDTQY
TRBJ2-3	TRBV4-3	ASSQDTGEGADTQY
TRBJ2-7	TRBV5-1	ASSFRTGVDEQY
TRBJ2-3	TRBV4-3	ASSQEWGARGTQY
TRBJ2-7	TRBV12-3/TRBV12-4	ASRDGLGNYEQY
TRBJ2-1	TRBV27	ASSLLGLHNEQF
TRBJ2-3	TRBV10-3	AISESAGAEDTQY
TRBJ2-2	TRBV29-1	SVEAGRTGRAGELF
TRBJ2-7	TRBV4-2	ASSQGVYEQY
TRBJ2-2	TRBV5-1	ASSLRATADTGELF
TRBJ1-6	TRBV20-1	SLQGAGSPLH
TRBJ2-7	TRBV15	ATSRGLAGGRDPYEQY
TRBJ1-1	TRBV7-8	ASSRRDRNTEAF
TRBJ2-5	TRBV12-3/TRBV12-4	ASSIGQGAGETQY
TRBJ1-4	TRBV5-1	ASSFSREGATNEKLF
TRBJ1-4	TRBV12-3/TRBV12-4	ASSGGGQGTTNEKLF
TRBJ2-1	TRBV2	AGRDRGLYEQF
TRBJ1-1	TRBV7-9	ASSLAGQGAF
TRBJ2-5	TRBV19	ASSNPAQEVQETQY
TRBJ2-2	TRBV7-9	ASSLGGLSLGTGELF
TRBJ2-2	TRBV3-1	ASRIGTTNTGELF
TRBJ1-1	TRBV12-3/TRBV12-4	ASSLYDNEAF
TRBJ2-5	TRBV20-1	SAIRGRAGVRKTQY
TRBJ1-1	TRBV28	AISTRGFAEAF
TRBJ2-3	TRBV7-6	ASALDRVRDTQY
TRBJ2-7	TRBV7-8	ASSFGPTAYEQY
TRBJ2-7	TRBV5-1	ASSFLPGAEQY
TRBJ2-1	TRBV27	ASSLSVAGGYNEQF
TRBJ2-3	TRBV7-3	ASSLTPSGTQY
TRBJ1-5	TRBV4-3	ASSQNGGQGNQPQH
TRBJ2-5	TRBV12-3/TRBV12-4	ASSPIPGTVGETQY
TRBJ2-2	TRBV12-3/TRBV12-4	ASTIGTSGGELF
TRBJ2-5	TRBV11-1	ASSLDRGIETQY
TRBJ2-1	TRBV20-1	SAILAGGYNEQF
TRBJ2-3	TRBV12-3/TRBV12-4	ASSLTSAPNQY
TRBJ2-1	TRBV7-9	ASSDRGLATYNEQF
TRBJ2-1	TRBV20-1	SARFGRGNEQF
TRBJ2-7	TRBV11-2	ASSSVAGIAYEQY
TRBJ2-2	TRBV11-2	ASSSYGELF
TRBJ2-1	TRBV19	ASSMTGSSYNEQF
TRBJ2-5	TRBV7-2	ASSSGASGRVAETQY
TRBJ2-3	TRBV7-9	ASSLVASGITPDTQY
TRBJ2-7	TRBV10-1	ASRAGATTYEQY